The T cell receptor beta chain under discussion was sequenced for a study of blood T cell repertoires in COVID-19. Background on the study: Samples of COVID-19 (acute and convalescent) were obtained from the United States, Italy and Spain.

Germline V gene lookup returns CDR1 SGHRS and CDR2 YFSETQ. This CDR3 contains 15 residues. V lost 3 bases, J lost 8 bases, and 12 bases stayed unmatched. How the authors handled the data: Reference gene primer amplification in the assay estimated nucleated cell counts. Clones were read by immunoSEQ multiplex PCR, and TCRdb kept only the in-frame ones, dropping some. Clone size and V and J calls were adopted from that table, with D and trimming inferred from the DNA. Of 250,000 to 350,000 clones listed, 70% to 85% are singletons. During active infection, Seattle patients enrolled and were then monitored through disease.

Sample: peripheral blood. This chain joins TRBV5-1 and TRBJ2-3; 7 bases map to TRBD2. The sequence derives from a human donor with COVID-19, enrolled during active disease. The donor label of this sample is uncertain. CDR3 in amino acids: CASSSVAGRTGTQYF. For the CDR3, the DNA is TGCGCCAGCAGCTCCGTAGCGGGCCGGACGGGTACGCAGTATTTT.